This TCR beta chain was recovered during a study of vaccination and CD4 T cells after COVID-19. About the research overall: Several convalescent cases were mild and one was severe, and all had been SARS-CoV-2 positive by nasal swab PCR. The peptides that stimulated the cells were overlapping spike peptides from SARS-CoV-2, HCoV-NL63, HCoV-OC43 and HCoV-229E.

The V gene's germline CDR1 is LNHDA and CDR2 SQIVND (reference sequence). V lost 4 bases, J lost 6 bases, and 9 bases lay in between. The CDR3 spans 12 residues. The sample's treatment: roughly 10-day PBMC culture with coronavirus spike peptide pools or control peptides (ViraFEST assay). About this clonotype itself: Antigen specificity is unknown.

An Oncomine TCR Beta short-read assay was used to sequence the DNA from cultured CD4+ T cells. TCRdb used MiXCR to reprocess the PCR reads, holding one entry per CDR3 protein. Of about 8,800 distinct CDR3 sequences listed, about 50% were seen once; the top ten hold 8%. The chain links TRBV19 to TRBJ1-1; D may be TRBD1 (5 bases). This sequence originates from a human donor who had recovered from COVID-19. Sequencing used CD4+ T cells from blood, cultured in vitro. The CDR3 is CASSKLGAEAFF. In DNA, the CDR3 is TGTGCCAGTAGTAAGTTGGGGGCTGAAGCTTTCTTT.